The 11 T cell receptor beta chains reported below all come from one sample, sequenced in a study of identical twins (TCRdb year 2016). Libraries were constructed by 5' RACE. The sequencing machine was an Illumina HiSeq 2000. The public reads were reprocessed in TCRdb via fastp at Q25 and MiXCR, keeping in-frame beta chains. Rows matching on CDR3 protein sequence are summarized as one entry with the most common DNA and genes. This sample holds 690,000 or so distinct CDR3 sequences; around 6% were observed only once. Jointly, the top ten make up 1.5% to 2% of the sample. The sample consisted of naive T cells sorted from blood. The intended sense of this specimen's cell subset or site label: cells isolated with a human naive T-cell isolation kit. These receptors were collected from a man aged 18 to 30 in good health.

This clonotype was seen a handful of times. The chain joins TRBV6-1 to TRBJ2-3, with D perhaps matching TRBD1 (6 bases). Germline CDR1 reads MNHNS; CDR2 reads SASEGT. This CDR3 is 14 amino acids long. With 8 bases removed from V and 2 bases from J, the gap between germline ends came to 14 bases. The CDR3 DNA reads as TGTGCCAGCTTACCAGGGGTTGACACAGATACGCAGTATTTT. Its translation is CASLPGVDTDTQYF.

Ten or more counts support this clonotype. The chain has TRBV7-2 and TRBJ2-7; D perhaps matches TRBD1 (6 bases). CDR1 is SGHTA and CDR2 is FQGNSA in the germline V gene. This CDR3 is 16 amino acids long. V lost 1 base and J lost 3, with 16 bases in between. CDR3 protein: CASSLVSQGPDYEQYF. CDR3 DNA sequence: TGTGCCAGCAGCTTAGTTTCCCAGGGGCCAGACTACGAGCAGTACTTC.

This clonotype came up many times. The J gene is TRBJ1-5, the V gene TRBV12-3 or TRBV12-4; a possible D gene is TRBD1 (5 bases). With 6 bases removed from V and 2 bases from J, the gap between germline ends came to 8 bases. This CDR3 region has 13 residues. The CDR3 loop reads CASRGLGNQPQHF. The CDR3 DNA is TGTGCCAGCAGGGGACTCGGCAATCAGCCCCAGCATTTT.

This clonotype came up a few times. This chain connects TRBV11-2 to TRBJ1-1; D gene uncertain. The CDR3 is 13 residues long. Germline V gene sequence: CDR1 SGHAT, CDR2 FQNNGV. The V gene lost 1 base and the J gene lost 5 bases, with 8 bases spanning the gap. In nucleotides, the CDR3 is TGTGCCAGCAGCTTAGTTTTTTTGACTGAAGCTTTCTTT. It encodes CASSLVFLTEAFF.

This chain links TRBV14 with TRBJ2-1; a weak D match, TRBD1 (8 bases). The CDR3 is made up of 18 amino acids. V gave up 5 bases and J gave up 7 bases, with 27 bases separating them. Germline loops: CDR1 SGHDN, CDR2 FVKESK. CDR3 DNA sequence: TGTGCCAGCAGCACCCGACAGGGGATGAGCGGGACAGAAAATGAGCAGTTCTTC. This translates into CASSTRQGMSGTENEQFF.

This clonotype was seen repeatedly, ten times or more. A junction end diverges from the germline sequence, so it may reflect a read error. V usage is TRBV10-2 and J usage is TRBJ2-3; D is possibly TRBD2 (5 bases). The CDR3 loop spans 12 amino acids. Germline V CDR1 and CDR2: WSHSY, SAAADI. The CDR3 coding sequence is TGCGCCAGCAGTGAGTCGAGGGATACGAAGTATTTT. It yields the protein CASSESRDTKYF.

The chain combines TRBV7-9 with TRBJ2-1; 10 nucleotides align to TRBD2. The trim removed 6 bases at V and 6 bases at J, leaving 8 bases unmatched. The CDR3 has 15 amino acids. From germline, CDR1 is SEHNR and CDR2 FQNEAQ (reference sequence). The CDR3 DNA follows: TGTGCCAGCAGGCCACCTAGCGGGAGTCCCAATGAGCAGTTCTTC. Translated: CASRPPSGSPNEQFF.

This sequence joins TRBV4-3 and TRBJ2-7; TRBD2 aligns across 8 bases. J gave up 2 bases and V 0 bases, and 12 bases lay outside the gene matches. Germline CDR1 is LGHNA and CDR2 is YSLEER. The CDR3 is 18 amino acids. The CDR3 region is CASSQDRTSGSATYEQYF. The CDR3 bases are TGCGCCAGCAGCCAAGATAGGACAAGCGGGAGTGCAACCTACGAGCAGTACTTC.

This clonotype was found a few times. The chain joins TRBV5-1 to TRBJ2-3; TRBD1 matches at 8 bases. J gave up 1 base and V 4 bases, and 5 bases lay outside the gene matches. The CDR3 covers 15 residues. Germline V CDR1 and CDR2: SGHRS, YFSETQ. DNA of the CDR3: TGCGCCAGCAGCCCGGACAGGGAGGGCACAGATACGCAGTATTTT. Amino acids: CASSPDREGTDTQYF.

The rearrangement links TRBV18 to TRBJ2-5, with D tentatively TRBD1 (6 bases). Per the germline V gene, CDR1 is KGHSH and CDR2 is LQKENI. The CDR3 is made up of 16 amino acids. Deletions cut 2 bases from V and 4 bases from J, with 17 bases between. The CDR3 DNA follows: TGTGCCAGCTCACCAAGCACAGGGCAAGGTCCAGAGACCCAGTACTTC. Amino acids: CASSPSTGQGPETQYF.

This clonotype was seen repeatedly, ten times or more. The gene calls are TRBV5-1 and TRBJ2-1; 13 bases match TRBD2. The V and J ends lost 4 bases and 6 bases, in that order; junction bases with no gene match: 4. CDR3 length: 15 residues. Germline CDR1 and CDR2: SGHRS and YFSETQ. DNA of the CDR3: TGCGCCAGCAGCACGGGACTAGCGGGGCCCAATGAGCAGTTCTTC. This gives the protein CASSTGLAGPNEQFF.